The clone carrying this T cell receptor (beta chain) counts as medium-sized. Its target is unknown. A read error may account for a junction end that differs from germline. The data were obtained in a study of neurological immune-mediated disorders. Study findings and constraints: Subjects shared no identical expanded-clone CDR3 amino acid sequences, suggesting private TCR-beta repertoires in all groups.

The cDNA was generated through 5'RACE incorporating 10-nucleotide random UMIs. TCRdb reprocessed the 5' RACE reads with MiXCR, giving one entry per CDR3 protein. The sample includes around 79,000 distinct CDR3 sequences, 13% to 15% of them seen just once. Germline V gives CDR1 KGHDR, CDR2 SFDVKD. CDR3 size: 15 residues. 2 million unsorted PBMCs were stored in RNAlater at -80 °C before RNA extraction. The V call is TRBV24-1, the J call TRBJ2-1; D gene ambiguous. The sample consisted of PBMCs. The receptor comes from a woman aged 45 to 65 in good health. In DNA, the CDR3 is TGTGCCACCAGTGTGCTGACTGGCTCCTCCAATGAGCAGTTCTTC. This codes for CATSVLTGSSNEQFF.